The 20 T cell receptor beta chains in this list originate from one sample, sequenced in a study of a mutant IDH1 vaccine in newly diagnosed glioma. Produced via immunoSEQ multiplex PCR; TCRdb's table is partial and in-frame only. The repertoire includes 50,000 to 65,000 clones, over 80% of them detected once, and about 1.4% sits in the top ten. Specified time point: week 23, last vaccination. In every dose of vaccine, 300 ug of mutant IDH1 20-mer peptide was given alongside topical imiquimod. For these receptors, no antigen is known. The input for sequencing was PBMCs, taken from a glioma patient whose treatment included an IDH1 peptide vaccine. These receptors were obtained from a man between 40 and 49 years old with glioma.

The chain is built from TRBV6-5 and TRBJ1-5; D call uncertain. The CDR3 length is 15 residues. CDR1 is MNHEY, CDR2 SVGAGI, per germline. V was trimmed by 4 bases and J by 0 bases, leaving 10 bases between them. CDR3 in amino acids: CASSSLSISNQPQHF. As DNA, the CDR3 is TGTGCCAGCAGTTCGCTAAGTATTAGCAATCAGCCCCAGCATTTT.

Here the CDR3 reads CASSYSETDTQYF. CDR3 bases: TGTGCCAGCAGTTACTCGGAAACAGATACGCAGTATTTT. This chain links TRBV6-5 with TRBJ2-3; D remains unclear. V was trimmed by 0 bases and J by 3 bases, leaving 4 bases between them. The CDR3 contains 13 residues. Germline V gene lookup returns CDR1 MNHEY and CDR2 SVGAGI.

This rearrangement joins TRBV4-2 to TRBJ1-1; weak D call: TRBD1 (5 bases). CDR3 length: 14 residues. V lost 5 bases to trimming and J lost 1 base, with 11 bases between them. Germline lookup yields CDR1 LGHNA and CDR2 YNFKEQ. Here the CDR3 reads CASSFRQSNTEAFF. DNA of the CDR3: TGTGCCAGCAGCTTCCGACAGTCGAACACTGAAGCTTTCTTT.

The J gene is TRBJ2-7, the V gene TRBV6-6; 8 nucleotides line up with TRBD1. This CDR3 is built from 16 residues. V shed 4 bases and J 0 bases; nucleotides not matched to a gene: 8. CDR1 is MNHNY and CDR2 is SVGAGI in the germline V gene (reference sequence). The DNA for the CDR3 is TGTGCCAGCAGTTCCCGGGGCGACAGGGGCTCCTACGAGCAGTACTTC. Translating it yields CASSSRGDRGSYEQYF.

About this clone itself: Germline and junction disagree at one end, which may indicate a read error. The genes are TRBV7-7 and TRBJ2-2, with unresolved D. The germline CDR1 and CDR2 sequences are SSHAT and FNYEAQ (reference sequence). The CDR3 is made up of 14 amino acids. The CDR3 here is CASSYEGDTGELFF. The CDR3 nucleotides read TGTGCTAGCAGCTACGAAGGAGACACCGGGGAGCTGTTTTTT.

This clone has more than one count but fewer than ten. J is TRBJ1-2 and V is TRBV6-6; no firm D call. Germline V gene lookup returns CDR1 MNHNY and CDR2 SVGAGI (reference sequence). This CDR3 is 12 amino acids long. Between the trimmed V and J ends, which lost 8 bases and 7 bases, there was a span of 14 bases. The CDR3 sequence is CASSIPGGGYTF. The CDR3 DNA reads TGTGCCAGCTCGATCCCCGGTGGTGGCTACACCTTC.

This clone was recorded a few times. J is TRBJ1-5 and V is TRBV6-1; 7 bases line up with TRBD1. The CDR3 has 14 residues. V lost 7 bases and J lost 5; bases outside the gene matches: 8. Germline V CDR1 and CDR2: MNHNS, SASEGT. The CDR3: CASKNRGGDQPQHF. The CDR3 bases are TGTGCCAGCAAAAACAGGGGCGGTGATCAGCCCCAGCATTTT.

The CDR3: CASKGVNEQFF. CDR3 coding DNA: TGTGCCAGCAAGGGGGTGAATGAGCAGTTCTTC. The rearrangement uses TRBV11-2 and TRBJ2-1; the D gene is possibly TRBD1 (6 bases). CDR1 is SGHAT, CDR2 FQNNGV, per germline. The CDR3 loop spans 11 amino acids. V was shortened by 7 bases and J by 7 bases, with 8 bases between the two germline ends.

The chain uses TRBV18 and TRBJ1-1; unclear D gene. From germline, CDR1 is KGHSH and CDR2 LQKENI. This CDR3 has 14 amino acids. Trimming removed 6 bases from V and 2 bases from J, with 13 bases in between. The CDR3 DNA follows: TGTGCCAGCTCGCAGGCGGGATATAACACTGAAGCTTTCTTT. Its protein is CASSQAGYNTEAFF.

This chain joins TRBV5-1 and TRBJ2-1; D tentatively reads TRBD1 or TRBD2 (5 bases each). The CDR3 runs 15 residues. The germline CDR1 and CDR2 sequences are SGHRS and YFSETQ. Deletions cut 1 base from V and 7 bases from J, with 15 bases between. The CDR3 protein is CASSLTRAKGNEQFF. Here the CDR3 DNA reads TGCGCCAGCAGCTTGACGAGGGCAAAGGGGAATGAGCAGTTCTTC. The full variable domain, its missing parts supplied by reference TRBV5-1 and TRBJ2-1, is KAGVTQTPRYLIKTRGQQVTLSCSPISGHRSVSWYQQTPGQGLQFLFEYFSETQRNKGNFPGRFSGRQFSNSRSEMNVSTLELGDSALYLCASSLTRAKGNEQFFGPGTRLTVL.

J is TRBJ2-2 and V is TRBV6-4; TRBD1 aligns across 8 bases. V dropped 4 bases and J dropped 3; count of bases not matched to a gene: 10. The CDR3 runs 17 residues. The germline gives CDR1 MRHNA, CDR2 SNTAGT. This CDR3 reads CASSVEGGQAHTGELFF. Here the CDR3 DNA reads TGTGCCAGCAGTGTCGAAGGGGGACAGGCGCACACCGGGGAGCTGTTTTTT.

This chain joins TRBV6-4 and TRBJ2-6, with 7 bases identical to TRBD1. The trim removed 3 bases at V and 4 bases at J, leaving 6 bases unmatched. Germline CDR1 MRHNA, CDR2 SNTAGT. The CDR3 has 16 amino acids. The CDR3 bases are TGTGCCAGCAGTGAAGAGGGGGCAGGGGGGGCCAACGTCCTGACTTTC. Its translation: CASSEEGAGGANVLTF.

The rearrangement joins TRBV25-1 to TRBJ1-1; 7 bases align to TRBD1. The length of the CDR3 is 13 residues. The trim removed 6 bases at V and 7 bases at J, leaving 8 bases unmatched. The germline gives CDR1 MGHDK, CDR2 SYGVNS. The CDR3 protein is CASRRGGQLEAFF. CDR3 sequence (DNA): TGTGCCAGCAGGAGGGGGGGACAGCTTGAAGCTTTCTTT.

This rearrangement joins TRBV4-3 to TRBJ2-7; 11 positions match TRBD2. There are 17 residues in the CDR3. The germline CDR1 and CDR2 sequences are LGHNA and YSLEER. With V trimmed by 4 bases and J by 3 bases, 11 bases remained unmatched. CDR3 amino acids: CASSPGLAGDRSYEQYF. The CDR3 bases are TGCGCCAGCAGCCCCGGACTAGCGGGCGACCGGAGCTACGAGCAGTACTTC.

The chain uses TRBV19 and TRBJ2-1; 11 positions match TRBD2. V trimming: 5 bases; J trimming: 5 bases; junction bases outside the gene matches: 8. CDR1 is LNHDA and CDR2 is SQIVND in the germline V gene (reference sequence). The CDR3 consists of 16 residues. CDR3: CASSLRGTSGHNEQFF. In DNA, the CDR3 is TGTGCCAGTAGTCTAAGGGGGACTAGCGGCCACAATGAGCAGTTCTTC.

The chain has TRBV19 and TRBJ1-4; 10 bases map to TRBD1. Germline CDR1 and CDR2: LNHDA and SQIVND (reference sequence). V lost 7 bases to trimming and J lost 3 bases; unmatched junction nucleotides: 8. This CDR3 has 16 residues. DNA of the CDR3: TGTGCCAGTACAGACAGGGGGCGCGCGGCTAATGAAAAACTGTTTTTT. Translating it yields CASTDRGRAANEKLFF. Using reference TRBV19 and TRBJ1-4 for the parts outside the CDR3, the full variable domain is DGGITQSPKYLFRKEGQNVTLSCEQNLNHDAMYWYRQDPGQGLRLIYYSQIVNDFQKGDIAEGYSVSREKKESFPLTVTSAQKNPTAFYLCASTDRGRAANEKLFFGSGTQLSVL.

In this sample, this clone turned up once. DNA for the CDR3: TGTGCCAGTAGTACGACTAGCGGGTGGGCAGATACGCAGTATTTT. Amino acid sequence: CASSTTSGWADTQYF. The chain recombines TRBV19 with TRBJ2-3, with 10 positions matching TRBD2. V lost 4 bases, J lost 4 bases, and 5 bases stayed unmatched. The CDR3 loop spans 15 amino acids. Germline V gene sequence: CDR1 LNHDA, CDR2 SQIVND (reference sequence).

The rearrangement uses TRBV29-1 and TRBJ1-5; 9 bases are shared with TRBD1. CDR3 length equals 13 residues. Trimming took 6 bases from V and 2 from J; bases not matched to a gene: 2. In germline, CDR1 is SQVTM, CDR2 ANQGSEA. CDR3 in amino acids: CSVGQGGNQPQHF. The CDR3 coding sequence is TGCAGCGTGGGACAGGGTGGCAATCAGCCCCAGCATTTT.

The CDR3 nucleotides are TGCGCCAGCAGCTTGGGAAGGAACACTGAAGCTTTCTTT. Encoded protein: CASSLGRNTEAFF. The chain combines TRBV5-1 with TRBJ1-1; D gene unclear. The length of the CDR3 is 13 residues. Germline loops: CDR1 SGHRS, CDR2 YFSETQ. V lost 0 bases and J lost 1, with 4 bases in between.

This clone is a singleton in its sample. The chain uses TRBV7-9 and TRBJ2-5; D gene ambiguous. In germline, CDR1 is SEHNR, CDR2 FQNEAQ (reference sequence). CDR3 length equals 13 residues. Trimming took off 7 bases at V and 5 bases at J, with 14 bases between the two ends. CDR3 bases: TGTGCCAGCACCATAGGCGGTTGGGAGACCCAGTACTTC. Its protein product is CASTIGGWETQYF.